These T cell receptor beta chains were read from a single sample in a study of cytomegalovirus exposure and HLA in healthy donors. Sequencing was performed with immunoSEQ multiplex PCR; in TCRdb, only in-frame clones are kept and a portion is missing. Of about 64,000 clones listed, around 89% were seen once; the top ten hold around 1.5%. The specimen sequenced was PBMCs. The receptors originated from a young woman in good health and CMV-seronegative. CDR3s leave out the opening cysteine and the closing phenylalanine or tryptophan. The order of the fields is V gene, clone size, J gene, CDR3 protein. Size values are once, few and many counts, or a class for expanded clones, and some rows have none.

TRBV7-9	-	TRBJ2-1	ASSLTSGSGNEQF
TRBV7-3	-	TRBJ1-1	ASSLTPQDNTEAF
TRBV10-1	-	TRBJ2-3	ASSVQAGVDTQY
TRBV5-1	-	TRBJ1-5	ASSLAPNQPQH
TRBV7-2	-	TRBJ1-2	ASSLDPGHLYT
TRBV4-3	-	TRBJ2-5	ASIVRGGSLETQY
TRBV13	-	TRBJ2-1	ASSDPGNEQF
TRBV27	-	TRBJ2-1	ASSLFLGGNEQF
TRBV9	once	TRBJ2-2	ASSPGGLSGELF
TRBV7-9	few	TRBJ1-5	ASSLVGVLEGNQPQH
TRBV9	-	TRBJ2-7	ASSVTPMSHEQY
TRBV7-3	-	TRBJ2-1	ASSDDGDWIWDEQF
TRBV9	-	TRBJ2-7	ASSALGGSSYEQY
TRBV6-4	-	TRBJ2-2	ASSDSSVNTGELF
TRBV30	-	TRBJ2-7	AWNRPGVPYEQY
TRBV28	-	TRBJ2-7	ASSFGPYEQY
TRBV28	-	TRBJ2-7	ASSPSDSSSYEQY
TRBV6-5	-	TRBJ2-1	ASSRDSYNEQF
TRBV6-1	once	TRBJ2-2	ASSDLAGGPNTGELF
TRBV28	-	TRBJ1-4	ASSPPRGKLF
TRBV30	-	TRBJ2-1	AWSAASGDSQF
TRBV4-3	-	TRBJ1-1	ASSQVRSEGAF
TRBV11-2	many	TRBJ2-7	ATRTSGRLEQY
TRBV2	-	TRBJ1-2	ASSGPGQGAYGYT
TRBV19	-	TRBJ1-2	ASQYTINYGYT
TRBV5-1	-	TRBJ1-1	ASSPEGFSFEAF
TRBV5-1	-	TRBJ1-2	ASSSIALGGYT
TRBV6-1	-	TRBJ1-2	ASSEQGARGYT
TRBV7-3	-	TRBJ2-3	ASSRGSRGQGADTQY
TRBV19	once	TRBJ2-1	ASSTQRTSYNEQF
TRBV5-1	-	TRBJ1-4	ASSLDAGQEEKLF
TRBV4-1	-	TRBJ2-1	ASSQPQGIGEQF
TRBV28	once	TRBJ2-5	ASTTSLAGNWETQY
TRBV7-7	-	TRBJ2-5	ASSTSGIFQETQY
TRBV19	-	TRBJ1-3	ASRLTGPGNTIY
TRBV27	-	TRBJ2-7	ASSLPNRPSYEQY
TRBV7-2	-	TRBJ2-5	ASSLAFFGSPETQY
TRBV7-2	-	TRBJ1-2	ASSLARDRGDPGT
TRBV6-5	-	TRBJ2-7	ASSYSRGSGSYEQY
TRBV11-2	-	TRBJ2-3	ASSLEGQGTDTQY
TRBV2	-	TRBJ2-4	ASSDSFLKNIQY
TRBV6-5	-	TRBJ2-3	ASSYSRAADTQY
TRBV18	once	TRBJ1-4	ASSPRQGSTNEKLF
TRBV7-9	-	TRBJ1-2	ASSPLSGVGYT
TRBV6-5	-	TRBJ1-5	ASSYSDRVRNQPQH
TRBV11-1	-	TRBJ1-5	ASSLDRNQPQH
TRBV7-9	-	TRBJ1-3	ASSSTGQSGNTIY
TRBV5-4	-	TRBJ2-5	ASSRRTEQETQY
TRBV9	-	TRBJ1-1	ASSVTRNTEAF
TRBV7-6	-	TRBJ2-5	ASSPQGPQETQY
TRBV29-1	-	TRBJ1-2	SVERTANYGYT
TRBV10-2	-	TRBJ2-1	ASSEPEGLAFYNEQF
TRBV2	-	TRBJ2-3	ASSDGRGDTQY
TRBV7-3	few	TRBJ2-1	ASSLGLEYNEQF
TRBV27	-	TRBJ2-1	ASSFLWRETYNEQF